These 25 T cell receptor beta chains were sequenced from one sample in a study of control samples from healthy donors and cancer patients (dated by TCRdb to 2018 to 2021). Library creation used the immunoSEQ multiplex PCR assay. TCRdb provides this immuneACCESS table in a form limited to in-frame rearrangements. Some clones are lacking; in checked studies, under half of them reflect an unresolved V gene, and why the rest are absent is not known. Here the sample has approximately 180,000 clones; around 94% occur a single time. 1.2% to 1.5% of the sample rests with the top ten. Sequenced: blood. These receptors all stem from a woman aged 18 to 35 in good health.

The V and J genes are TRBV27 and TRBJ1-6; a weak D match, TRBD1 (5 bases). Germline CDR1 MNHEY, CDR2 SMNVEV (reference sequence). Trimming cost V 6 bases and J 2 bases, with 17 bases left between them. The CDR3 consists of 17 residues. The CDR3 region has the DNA TGTGCCAGCAGCCAGCCCCGGGGGGTGGCCTATAATTCACCCCTCCACTTT. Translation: CASSQPRGVAYNSPLHF.

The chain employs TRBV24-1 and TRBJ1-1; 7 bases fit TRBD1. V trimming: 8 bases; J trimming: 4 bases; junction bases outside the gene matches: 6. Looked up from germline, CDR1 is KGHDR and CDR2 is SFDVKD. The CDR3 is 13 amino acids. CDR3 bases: TGTGCCACCAAGGGGGCAGGGAGCACTGAAGCTTTCTTT. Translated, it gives CATKGAGSTEAFF.

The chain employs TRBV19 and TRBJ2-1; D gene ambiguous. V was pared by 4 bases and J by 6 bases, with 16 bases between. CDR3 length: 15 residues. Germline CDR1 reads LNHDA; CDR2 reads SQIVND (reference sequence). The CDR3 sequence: CASSTSRRRFNEQFF. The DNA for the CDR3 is TGTGCCAGTAGTACTTCACGACGACGGTTCAATGAGCAGTTCTTC. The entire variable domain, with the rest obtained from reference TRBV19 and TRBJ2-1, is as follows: DGGITQSPKYLFRKEGQNVTLSCEQNLNHDAMYWYRQDPGQGLRLIYYSQIVNDFQKGDIAEGYSVSREKKESFPLTVTSAQKNPTAFYLCASSTSRRRFNEQFFGPGTRLTVL.

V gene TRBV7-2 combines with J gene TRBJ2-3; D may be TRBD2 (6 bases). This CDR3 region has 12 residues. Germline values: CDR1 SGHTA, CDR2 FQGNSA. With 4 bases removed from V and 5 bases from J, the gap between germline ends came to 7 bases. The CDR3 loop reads CASSSGVDTQYF. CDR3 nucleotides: TGTGCCAGCAGCTCGGGGGTAGATACGCAGTATTTT.

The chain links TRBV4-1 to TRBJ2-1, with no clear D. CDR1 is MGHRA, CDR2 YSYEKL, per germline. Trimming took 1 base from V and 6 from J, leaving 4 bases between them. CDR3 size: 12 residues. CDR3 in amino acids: CASSQAANEQFF. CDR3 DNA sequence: TGCGCCAGCAGCCAAGCGGCCAATGAGCAGTTCTTC.

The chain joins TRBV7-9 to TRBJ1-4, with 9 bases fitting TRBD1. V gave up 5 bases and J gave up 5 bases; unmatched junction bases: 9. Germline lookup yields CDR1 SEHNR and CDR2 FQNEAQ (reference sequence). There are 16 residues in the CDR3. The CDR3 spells CASSEHPGQGNEKLFF. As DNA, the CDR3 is TGTGCCAGCAGCGAGCACCCTGGACAGGGGAATGAAAAACTGTTTTTT.

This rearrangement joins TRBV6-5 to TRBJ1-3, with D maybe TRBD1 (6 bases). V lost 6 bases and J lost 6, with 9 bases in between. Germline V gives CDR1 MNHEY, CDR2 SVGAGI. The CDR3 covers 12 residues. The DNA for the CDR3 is TGTGCCAGCAGAAACAGGGTAAACACCATATATTTT. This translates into CASRNRVNTIYF.

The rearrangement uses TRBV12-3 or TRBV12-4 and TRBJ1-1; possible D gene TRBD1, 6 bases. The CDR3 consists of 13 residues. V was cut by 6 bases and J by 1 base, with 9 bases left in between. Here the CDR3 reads CASSTTGNTEAFF. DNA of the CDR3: TGTGCCAGCAGCACGACAGGGAACACTGAAGCTTTCTTT.

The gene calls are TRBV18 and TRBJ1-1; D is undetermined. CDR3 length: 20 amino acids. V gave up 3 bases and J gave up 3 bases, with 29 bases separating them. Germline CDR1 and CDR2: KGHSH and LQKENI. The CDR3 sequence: CASSPVLAGLRQLKDTEAFF. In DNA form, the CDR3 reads TGTGCCAGCTCACCGGTTTTGGCAGGACTGAGGCAATTAAAAGACACTGAAGCTTTCTTT.

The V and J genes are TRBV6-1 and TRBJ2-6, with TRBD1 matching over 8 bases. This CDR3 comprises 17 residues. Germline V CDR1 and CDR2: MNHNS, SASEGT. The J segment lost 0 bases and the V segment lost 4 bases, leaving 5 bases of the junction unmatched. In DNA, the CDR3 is TGTGCCAGCAGTGGACAGGGGCTGTACTCTGGGGCCAACGTCCTGACTTTC. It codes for CASSGQGLYSGANVLTF.

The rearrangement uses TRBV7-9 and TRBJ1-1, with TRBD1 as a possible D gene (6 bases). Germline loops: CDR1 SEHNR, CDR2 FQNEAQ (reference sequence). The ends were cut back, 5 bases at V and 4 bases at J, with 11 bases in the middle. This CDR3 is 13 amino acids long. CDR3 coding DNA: TGTGCCAGCAGCCTAAGGGGGGGCACTGAAGCTTTCTTT. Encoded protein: CASSLRGGTEAFF.

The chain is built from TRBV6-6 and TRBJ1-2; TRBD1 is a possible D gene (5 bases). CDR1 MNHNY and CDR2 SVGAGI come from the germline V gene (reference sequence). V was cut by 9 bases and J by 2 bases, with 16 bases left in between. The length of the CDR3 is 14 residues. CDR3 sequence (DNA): TGTGCCAGTGAGGCCTCCGGGGGAAACTATGGCTACACCTTC. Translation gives CASEASGGNYGYTF.

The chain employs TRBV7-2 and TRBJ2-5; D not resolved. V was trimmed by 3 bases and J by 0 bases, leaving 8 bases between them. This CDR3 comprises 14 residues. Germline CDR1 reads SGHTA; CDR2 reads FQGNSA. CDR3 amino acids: CASSFGVYQETQYF. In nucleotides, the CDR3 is TGTGCCAGCAGCTTTGGGGTCTACCAAGAGACCCAGTACTTC. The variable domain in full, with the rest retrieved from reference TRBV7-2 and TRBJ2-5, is GAGVSQSPSNKVTEKGKDVELRCDPISGHTALYWYRQSLGQGLEFLIYFQGNSAPDKSGLPSDRFSAERTGGSVSTLTIQRTQQEDSAVYLCASSFGVYQETQYFGPGTRLLVL.

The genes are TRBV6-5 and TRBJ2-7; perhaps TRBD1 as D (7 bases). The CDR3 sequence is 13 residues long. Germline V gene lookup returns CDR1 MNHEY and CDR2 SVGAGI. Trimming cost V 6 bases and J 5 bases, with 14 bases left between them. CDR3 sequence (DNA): TGTGCCAGCAGGTACGACAGGGAGGACGAGCAGTACTTC. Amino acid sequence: CASRYDREDEQYF.

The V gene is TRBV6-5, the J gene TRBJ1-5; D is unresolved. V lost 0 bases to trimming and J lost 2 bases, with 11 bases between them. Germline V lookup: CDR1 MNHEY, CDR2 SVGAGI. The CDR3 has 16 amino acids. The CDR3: CASSYSSGGGNQPQHF. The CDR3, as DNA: TGTGCCAGCAGTTACTCGAGTGGAGGCGGCAATCAGCCCCAGCATTTT.

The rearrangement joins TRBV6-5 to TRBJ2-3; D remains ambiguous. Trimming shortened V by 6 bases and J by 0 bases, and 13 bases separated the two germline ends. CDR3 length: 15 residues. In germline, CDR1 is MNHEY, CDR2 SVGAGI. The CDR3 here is CASRNSHLSTDTQYF. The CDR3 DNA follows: TGTGCCAGCAGAAATAGCCACCTTAGCACAGATACGCAGTATTTT.

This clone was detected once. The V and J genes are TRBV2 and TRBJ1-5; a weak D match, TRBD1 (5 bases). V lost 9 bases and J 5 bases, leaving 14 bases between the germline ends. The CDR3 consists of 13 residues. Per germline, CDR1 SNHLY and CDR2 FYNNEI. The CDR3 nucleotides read TGTGCCAGTAGGCGGTTGGGGGATCAGCCCCAGCATTTT. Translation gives CASRRLGDQPQHF.

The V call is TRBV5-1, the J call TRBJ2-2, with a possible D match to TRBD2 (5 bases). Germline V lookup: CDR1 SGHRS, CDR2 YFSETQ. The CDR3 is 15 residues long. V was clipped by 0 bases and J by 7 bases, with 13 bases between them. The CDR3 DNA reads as TGCGCCAGCAGCTTGGCCGAAGCGGCTGGCGGGGAGCTGTTTTTT. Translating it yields CASSLAEAAGGELFF.

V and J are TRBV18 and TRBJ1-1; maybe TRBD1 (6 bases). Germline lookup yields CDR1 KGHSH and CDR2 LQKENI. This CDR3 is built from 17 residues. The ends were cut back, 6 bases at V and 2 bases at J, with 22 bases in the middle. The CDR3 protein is CASSRLGVGGANTEAFF. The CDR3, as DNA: TGTGCCAGCTCTCGATTGGGAGTCGGGGGGGCAAACACTGAAGCTTTCTTT.

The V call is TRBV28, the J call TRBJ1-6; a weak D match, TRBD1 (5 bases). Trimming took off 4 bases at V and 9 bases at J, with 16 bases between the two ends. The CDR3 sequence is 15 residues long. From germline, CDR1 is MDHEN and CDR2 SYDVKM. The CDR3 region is CASSSGTSQASPLHF. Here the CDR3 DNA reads TGTGCCAGCAGTTCCGGGACTTCCCAAGCTTCACCCCTCCACTTT.

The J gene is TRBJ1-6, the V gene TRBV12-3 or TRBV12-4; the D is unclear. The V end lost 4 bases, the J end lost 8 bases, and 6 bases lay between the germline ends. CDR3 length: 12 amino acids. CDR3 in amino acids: CASSSWDSPLHF. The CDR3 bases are TGTGCCAGCAGTTCTTGGGATTCACCCCTCCACTTT.

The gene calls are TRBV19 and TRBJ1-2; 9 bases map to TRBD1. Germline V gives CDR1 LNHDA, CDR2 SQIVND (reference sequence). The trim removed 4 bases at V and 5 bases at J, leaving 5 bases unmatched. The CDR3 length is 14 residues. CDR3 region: CASSNGQGLYGYTF. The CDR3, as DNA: TGTGCCAGTAGTAATGGACAGGGGCTTTATGGCTACACCTTC.

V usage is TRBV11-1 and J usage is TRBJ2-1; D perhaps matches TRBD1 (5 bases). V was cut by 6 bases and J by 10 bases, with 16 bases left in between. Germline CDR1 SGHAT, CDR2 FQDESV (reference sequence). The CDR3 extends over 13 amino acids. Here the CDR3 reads CASSQAQGREQFF. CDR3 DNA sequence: TGTGCCAGCAGTCAGGCGCAGGGCCGCGAGCAGTTCTTC.

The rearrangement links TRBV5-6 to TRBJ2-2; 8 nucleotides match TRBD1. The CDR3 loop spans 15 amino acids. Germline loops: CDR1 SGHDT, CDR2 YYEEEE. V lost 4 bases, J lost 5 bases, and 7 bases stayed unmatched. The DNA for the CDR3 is TGTGCCAGCAGCACCGGGACAGGAAGGACCGGGGAGCTGTTTTTT. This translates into CASSTGTGRTGELFF.

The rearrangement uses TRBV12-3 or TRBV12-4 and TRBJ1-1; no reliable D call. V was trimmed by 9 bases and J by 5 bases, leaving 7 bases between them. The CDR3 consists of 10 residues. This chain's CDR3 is CASGRTEAFF. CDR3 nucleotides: TGTGCCAGTGGACGGACTGAAGCTTTCTTT.